The 17 T cell receptor beta chains in this list originate from one sample, sequenced in a study of cytomegalovirus exposure and HLA in healthy donors. Primers: 60 Vbeta forward and 13 Jbeta reverse. Here immunoSEQ multiplex PCR was the method, and the copy in TCRdb shows in-frame clones only, minus some. The table includes 150,000 to 200,000 clones, around 87% detected once. Sequencing was done on a sample of PBMCs. These receptors were collected from a woman under 30 in good health and CMV-seronegative.

The chain recombines TRBV4-2 with TRBJ2-3, with 12 bases aligning to TRBD2. The CDR3 contains 18 residues. Germline-derived CDR1 and CDR2 are LGHNA and YNFKEQ. J gave up 4 bases and V 0 bases, and 8 bases lay outside the gene matches. CDR3 protein: CASSQELAGGTLSDTQYF. CDR3 in DNA: TGTGCCAGCAGCCAAGAACTAGCGGGAGGAACCTTATCAGATACGCAGTATTTT.

The chain uses TRBV30 and TRBJ2-4; 7 bases are a match to TRBD1. Losses at the gene ends were 0 bases for V and 6 bases for J; bases not matched to a gene: 5. Germline V gene data show CDR1 as GTSNPN and CDR2 as SVGIG (reference sequence). This CDR3 has 14 residues. CDR3 in DNA: TGTGCCTGGAGTGTCAAGGGACAGCGAAACATTCAGTACTTC. It is translated as CAWSVKGQRNIQYF.

The CDR3 protein is CASSPGQGNSYEQYF. Here the CDR3 DNA reads TGCGCCAGCAGCCCTGGACAGGGGAACTCCTACGAGCAGTACTTC. The chain links TRBV4-3 to TRBJ2-7, with 9 bases that match TRBD1. The CDR3 has 15 amino acids. V gave up 4 bases and J gave up 0 bases; unmatched junction bases: 4. CDR1 and CDR2 (germline): LGHNA, YSLEER.

The chain joins TRBV9 to TRBJ2-3, with 8 bases fitting TRBD1. This CDR3 has 18 amino acids. V dropped 0 bases and J dropped 7; count of bases not matched to a gene: 16. Germline CDR1 reads SGDLS; CDR2 reads YYNGEE. The CDR3 region is CASSVASSGTGGSHTQYF. The DNA for the CDR3 is TGTGCCAGCAGCGTAGCAAGTTCGGGGACAGGTGGAAGCCATACGCAGTATTTT.

Of note for this clone: The junction departs from germline at one end; a sequencing error may be responsible. This sequence joins TRBV7-9 and TRBJ2-5, with D perhaps matching TRBD2 (6 bases). The CDR3 consists of 13 residues. The V gene's germline CDR1 is SEHNR and CDR2 FQNEAQ (reference sequence). For the CDR3, the DNA is TGTTCCAGCAGCTGGGTCGGGAGAGAGACCCAGTACTTC. This sequence encodes CSSSWVGRETQYF. The whole variable domain, filled in from reference TRBV7-9 and TRBJ2-5, reads DTGVSQNPRHKITKRGQNVTFRCDPISEHNRLYWYRQTLGQGPEFLTYFQNEAQLEKSRLLSDRFSAERPKGSFSTLEIQRTEQGDSAMYLCSSSWVGRETQYFGPGTRLLVL.

The sample holds one count of this clone. CDR3 residues: CASSLANGQQYF. As DNA, the CDR3 is TGTGCCAGCAGCTTAGCGAATGGGCAGCAGTACTTC. This chain joins TRBV7-6 and TRBJ2-7; D is unresolved. CDR3 size: 12 residues. Germline V lookup: CDR1 SGHVS, CDR2 FNYEAQ. V shed 0 bases and J shed 8 bases, with 8 bases lying between them.

CDR3 bases: TGTGCCAGCCACGGGACTAGCACAGATACGCAGTATTTT. It specifies CASHGTSTDTQYF. V gene TRBV27 combines with J gene TRBJ2-3; maybe TRBD2 (6 bases). In germline, CDR1 is MNHEY, CDR2 SMNVEV (reference sequence). Trimming removed 8 bases from V and 0 bases from J, with 9 bases in between. The CDR3 runs to 13 residues.

The chain is built from TRBV28 and TRBJ2-7; the D gene is possibly TRBD1 (7 bases). Germline CDR1 is MDHEN and CDR2 is SYDVKM. The CDR3 has 13 amino acids. With 5 bases removed from V and 6 bases from J, the gap between germline ends came to 14 bases. The CDR3 region is CASSTRGVSEQYF. The CDR3 DNA reads TGTGCCAGCAGTACCAGGGGGGTTAGCGAGCAGTACTTC.

The sample holds many counts of this clone. The chain joins TRBV6-1 to TRBJ1-5; D possibly corresponds to TRBD1 (6 bases). V lost 9 bases to trimming and J lost 4 bases, with 16 bases between them. CDR3 length equals 14 residues. The germline V gene encodes CDR1 MNHNS and CDR2 SASEGT. The CDR3 loop is CASVPGQGNQPQHF. The CDR3 DNA is TGTGCCAGTGTCCCCGGGCAGGGGAATCAGCCCCAGCATTTT.

The count of this clone is one. V is TRBV1 and J is TRBJ2-7; the table's D call, TRBD2, has no DNA check behind it. TRBV1 is reported as a pseudogene. There are 19 residues in the CDR3. The CDR3: CTSSRFLLGSGRASYEQYF. The CDR3 DNA reads as TGCACCAGCAGCCGTTTCCTTTTGGGTAGCGGGAGGGCCTCATACGAGCAGTACTTC.

V gene TRBV18 combines with J gene TRBJ1-3; D is uncertain. Germline lookup yields CDR1 KGHSH and CDR2 LQKENI. CDR3 length: 17 residues. The ends were cut back, 3 bases at V and 0 bases at J, with 15 bases in the middle. DNA of the CDR3: TGTGCCAGCTCACCGTCACTTCCGGGATCCTCTGGAAACACCATATATTTT. It yields the protein CASSPSLPGSSGNTIYF.

This clone was recorded once. The V and J genes are TRBV2 and TRBJ1-5, with 7 bases identical to TRBD1. Germline V lookup: CDR1 SNHLY, CDR2 FYNNEI. The CDR3 contains 15 residues. The V gene end was trimmed by 5 bases and the J gene end by 2 bases; junction bases not matched to a gene: 6. The CDR3 sequence: CASSRQGMGNQPQHF. In nucleotides, the CDR3 is TGTGCCAGCAGTCGACAGGGAATGGGCAATCAGCCCCAGCATTTT.

This rearrangement joins TRBV11-1 to TRBJ2-7; 7 bases fit TRBD1. CDR1 is SGHAT, CDR2 FQDESV, per germline (reference sequence). The J segment lost 3 bases and the V segment lost 1 base, leaving 0 bases of the junction unmatched. This CDR3 has 13 residues. CDR3 region: CASSLGDSYEQYF. Written as DNA, the CDR3 is TGTGCCAGCAGCTTAGGGGACAGCTACGAGCAGTACTTC. The complete variable domain, with remaining parts taken from reference TRBV11-1 and TRBJ2-7, reads EAEVAQSPRYKITEKSQAVAFWCDPISGHATLYWYRQILGQGPELLVQFQDESVVDDSQLPKDRFSAERLKGVDSTLKIQPAELGDSAMYLCASSLGDSYEQYFGPGTRLTVT.

The chain recombines TRBV6-6 with TRBJ2-7; TRBD1 matches at 7 bases. This CDR3 has 12 amino acids. Germline V lookup: CDR1 MNHNY, CDR2 SVGAGI (reference sequence). The V gene end was trimmed by 6 bases and the J gene end by 5 bases; junction bases not matched to a gene: 4. This CDR3 reads CASSPQGDEQYF. The CDR3 coding sequence is TGTGCCAGCAGCCCGCAGGGGGACGAGCAGTACTTC.

The chain couples TRBV18 to TRBJ2-7, with a weak D call TRBD1 (6 bases). This CDR3 comprises 13 residues. The germline V gene has CDR1 KGHSH and CDR2 LQKENI. V lost 2 bases, J lost 5 bases, and 10 bases lay in between. The CDR3 protein is CASSPIQGNEQYF. DNA for the CDR3: TGTGCCAGCTCACCAATACAGGGTAACGAGCAGTACTTC.

The chain employs TRBV6-5 and TRBJ2-7; weak D call: TRBD2 (6 bases). V was clipped by 5 bases and J by 6 bases, with 17 bases between them. Germline assignment: CDR1 MNHEY and CDR2 SVGAGI. The CDR3 contains 14 residues. The CDR3 nucleotides are TGTGCCAGCAGTGAAGGAGGGACTGCCTTCGAGCAGTACTTC. Translated: CASSEGGTAFEQYF.

The chain has TRBV11-3 and TRBJ2-3; D gene uncertain. This CDR3 has 14 amino acids. Germline V gives CDR1 SGHNT, CDR2 YENEEA. Trimming took 2 bases from V and 0 from J, leaving 6 bases between them. The CDR3 DNA follows: TGTGCCAGCAGCTTAAAACTAAGCACAGATACGCAGTATTTT. It codes for CASSLKLSTDTQYF.